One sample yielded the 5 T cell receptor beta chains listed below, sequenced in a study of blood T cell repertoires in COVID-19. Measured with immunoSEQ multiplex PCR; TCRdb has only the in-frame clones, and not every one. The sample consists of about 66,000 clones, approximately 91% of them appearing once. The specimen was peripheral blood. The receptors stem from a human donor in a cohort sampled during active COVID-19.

In nucleotides, the CDR3 is TGTGCCACCAGCAGAGACGGAGGCGGGAGGATATACAATGAGCAGTTCTTC. Translating it yields CATSRDGGGRIYNEQFF. This rearrangement joins TRBV15 to TRBJ2-1, with 8 bases that match TRBD2. The CDR3 is made up of 17 amino acids. CDR1 and CDR2 from the germline V gene are LNHNV and YYDKDF (reference sequence). With 0 bases clipped from V and 4 bases from J, the junction kept 8 bases outside the gene matches.

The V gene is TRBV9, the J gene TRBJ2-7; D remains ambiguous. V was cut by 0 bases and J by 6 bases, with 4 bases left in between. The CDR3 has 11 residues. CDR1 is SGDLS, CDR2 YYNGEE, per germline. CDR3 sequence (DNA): TGTGCCAGCAGCGTAGACGGCGAGCAGTACTTC. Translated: CASSVDGEQYF.

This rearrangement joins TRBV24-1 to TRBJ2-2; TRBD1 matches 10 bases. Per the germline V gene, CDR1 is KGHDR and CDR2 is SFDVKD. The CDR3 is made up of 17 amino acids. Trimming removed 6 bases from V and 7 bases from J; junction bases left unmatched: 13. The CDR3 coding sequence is TGTGCCACCAGTAACACCGGGACAGGGGACGAATTCGGGGAGCTGTTTTTT. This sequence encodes CATSNTGTGDEFGELFF.

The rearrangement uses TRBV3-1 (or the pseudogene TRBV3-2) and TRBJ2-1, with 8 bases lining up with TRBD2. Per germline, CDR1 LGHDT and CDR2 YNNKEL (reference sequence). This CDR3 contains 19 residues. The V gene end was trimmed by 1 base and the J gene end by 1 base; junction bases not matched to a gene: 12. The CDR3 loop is CASSQAGGVGLGSYNEQFF. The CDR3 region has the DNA TGTGCCAGCAGCCAAGCGGGAGGTGTGGGACTAGGGTCCTACAATGAGCAGTTCTTC.

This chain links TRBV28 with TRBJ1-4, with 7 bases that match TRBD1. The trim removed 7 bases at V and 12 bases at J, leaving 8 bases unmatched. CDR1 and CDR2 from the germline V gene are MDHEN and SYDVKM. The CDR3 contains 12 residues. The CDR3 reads CASTPGQPELFF. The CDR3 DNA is TGTGCCAGCACCCCGGGACAGCCGGAACTGTTTTTT.